Listed here are 30 T cell receptor beta chains from one sample, sequenced in a study of blood T cell repertoires in COVID-19 (dated by TCRdb to the early 2020s). The library was obtained by the immunoSEQ multiplex PCR assay. Held by TCRdb, this immuneACCESS table contains in-frame sequences only and omits some clones. Under half of the omission traces to an unresolved V gene where checked; the cause of the rest is unknown. The sample table holds around 86,000 clones, of which roughly 85% were seen once. Roughly 37% of the sample comes from the top ten. Sequencing was carried out using peripheral blood. The receptors stem from a man at least 80 years old with acute or convalescent COVID-19.

The chain combines TRBV13 with TRBJ2-1; 7 nucleotides align to TRBD2. The germline V gene encodes CDR1 PRHDT and CDR2 FYEKMQ (reference sequence). J lost 4 bases, V lost 1 base, and 7 bases had no gene match. The CDR3 consists of 16 residues. The CDR3 loop reads CASSLVGEGRYNEQFF. CDR3 sequence (DNA): TGTGCCAGCAGCTTAGTGGGGGAGGGCCGTTACAATGAGCAGTTCTTC.

The chain combines TRBV30 with TRBJ1-2; D is perhaps TRBD1 (6 bases). CDR1 is GTSNPN and CDR2 is SVGIG in the germline V gene (reference sequence). V lost 3 bases, J lost 7 bases, and 9 bases lay in between. This CDR3 contains 11 residues. The CDR3 nucleotides read TGTGCCTGGAGACAGGGATCTGGCTACACCTTC. This translates into CAWRQGSGYTF.

This sequence joins TRBV13 and TRBJ2-7; 8 nucleotides match TRBD2. J lost 7 bases, V lost 5 bases, and 10 bases had no gene match. The germline V gene encodes CDR1 PRHDT and CDR2 FYEKMQ (reference sequence). The CDR3 has 14 amino acids. The CDR3 loop reads CASSKLAEPWEQYF. CDR3 DNA: TGTGCCAGCAGCAAACTAGCGGAACCTTGGGAGCAGTACTTC.

The V gene is TRBV15, the J gene TRBJ2-7; 10 bases fit TRBD1. The CDR3 runs 18 residues. The J segment lost 3 bases and the V segment lost 6 bases, leaving 17 bases of the junction unmatched. The germline V gene has CDR1 LNHNV and CDR2 YYDKDF (reference sequence). The CDR3 DNA is TGTGCCACCAGTACCCCCCTCGGTATGGGGACAGGGGTCTACGAGCAGTACTTC. It yields the protein CATSTPLGMGTGVYEQYF.

This chain connects TRBV6-6 to TRBJ2-5, with 9 bases matching TRBD2. Germline V gene sequence: CDR1 MNHNY, CDR2 SVGAGI (reference sequence). Trimming removed 8 bases from V and 5 bases from J; junction bases left unmatched: 9. The CDR3 runs to 14 residues. The CDR3: CASGAGGQGETQYF. The CDR3 DNA sequence: TGTGCCAGCGGCGCGGGAGGGCAGGGGGAGACCCAGTACTTC.

The rearrangement links TRBV28 to TRBJ2-1, with 10 bases that match TRBD2. J was trimmed by 7 bases and V by 3 bases; bases with no gene match: 0. CDR1 and CDR2 (germline): MDHEN, SYDVKM. There are 13 residues in the CDR3. The CDR3 loop is CASSLGLANEQFF. In DNA, the CDR3 is TGTGCCAGCAGTTTGGGACTAGCGAATGAGCAGTTCTTC. The full variable domain, rest sourced from reference TRBV28 and TRBJ2-1, is DVKVTQSSRYLVKRTGEKVFLECVQDMDHENMFWYRQDPGLGLRLIYFSYDVKMKEKGDIPEGYSVSREKKERFSLILESASTNQTSMYLCASSLGLANEQFFGPGTRLTVL.

This clone was seen more than once but under ten times. The rearrangement uses TRBV6-5 and TRBJ2-1, with 8 bases that match TRBD1. This CDR3 is built from 13 residues. The germline CDR1 and CDR2 sequences are MNHEY and SVGAGI. Trimming took 6 bases from V and 5 from J; bases not matched to a gene: 3. The CDR3 DNA is TGTGCCAGCAGCCGGGGACAGGACAATGAGCAGTTCTTC. Translated, it gives CASSRGQDNEQFF.

This chain uses TRBV7-8 with TRBJ2-7; D remains ambiguous. CDR3 length: 14 amino acids. CDR1 SGHVS and CDR2 FQNEAQ come from the germline V gene. The ends were cut back, 1 base at V and 1 base at J, with 8 bases in the middle. The CDR3 sequence: CASSLVPGSYEQYF. In DNA, the CDR3 is TGTGCCAGCAGCTTAGTTCCAGGATCCTACGAGCAGTACTTC.

The gene calls are TRBV5-1 and TRBJ1-1; D gene unclear. CDR1 and CDR2 from the germline V gene are SGHRS and YFSETQ. This CDR3 has 13 amino acids. The germline V and J ends were trimmed by 4 bases and 4 bases, with 11 bases remaining between them. The CDR3 DNA sequence: TGCGCCAGCAGCCTCAGGCTTCGCACTGAAGCTTTCTTT. This encodes CASSLRLRTEAFF.

The chain links TRBV7-8 to TRBJ1-2, with D perhaps matching TRBD1 (5 bases). CDR1 SGHVS and CDR2 FQNEAQ come from the germline V gene. Between the trimmed V and J ends, which lost 5 bases and 3 bases, there was a span of 16 bases. The CDR3 covers 15 residues. CDR3 residues: CASSPGSGGYYGYTF. CDR3 nucleotide sequence: TGTGCCAGCAGCCCAGGGTCCGGGGGTTACTATGGCTACACCTTC.

The chain is built from TRBV7-9 and TRBJ2-5, with 10 bases matching TRBD1. Germline V gene lookup returns CDR1 SEHNR and CDR2 FQNEAQ (reference sequence). The length of the CDR3 is 18 residues. Losses at the gene ends were 3 bases for V and 2 bases for J; bases not matched to a gene: 12. The CDR3 region is CASSFGDRGGEGQETQYF. For the CDR3, the DNA is TGTGCCAGCAGCTTCGGGGACAGGGGAGGAGAAGGGCAAGAGACCCAGTACTTC. The full variable domain, its missing parts supplied by reference TRBV7-9 and TRBJ2-5, is DTGVSQNPRHKITKRGQNVTFRCDPISEHNRLYWYRQTLGQGPEFLTYFQNEAQLEKSRLLSDRFSAERPKGSFSTLEIQRTEQGDSAMYLCASSFGDRGGEGQETQYFGPGTRLLVL.

The J gene is TRBJ1-1, the V gene TRBV6-6, with unresolved D. With 5 bases removed from V and 6 bases from J, the gap between germline ends came to 13 bases. The germline V gene has CDR1 MNHNY and CDR2 SVGAGI (reference sequence). The CDR3 has 13 amino acids. The CDR3 spells CASSRTDGAEAFF. CDR3 nucleotide sequence: TGTGCCAGCAGTCGGACCGATGGAGCTGAAGCTTTCTTT.

This chain uses TRBV5-1 with TRBJ2-1; 10 nucleotides match TRBD1. Germline assignment: CDR1 SGHRS and CDR2 YFSETQ. Germline trimming cut 0 bases from V and 6 bases from J; bases unmatched to any gene: 6. This CDR3 comprises 16 residues. CDR3 sequence reads: CASSLAGTGVGNEQFF. Written as DNA, the CDR3 is TGCGCCAGCAGCTTGGCCGGGACAGGGGTTGGCAATGAGCAGTTCTTC.

V usage is TRBV15 and J usage is TRBJ1-1; perhaps TRBD1 as D (5 bases). In germline, CDR1 is LNHNV, CDR2 YYDKDF (reference sequence). The V and J ends lost 5 bases and 1 base respectively, with 8 bases between them. The CDR3 extends over 13 amino acids. The DNA for the CDR3 is TGTGCCACCAGCGTCACAGGGAACACTGAAGCTTTCTTT. Its translation: CATSVTGNTEAFF.

The V call is TRBV5-1, the J call TRBJ1-6; 7 bases are shared with TRBD1. CDR3 size: 16 residues. The V and J ends lost 4 bases and 6 bases, in that order; junction bases with no gene match: 10. The germline CDR1 and CDR2 sequences are SGHRS and YFSETQ. The CDR3 DNA follows: TGCGCCAGCAGCCTACAACTGACAGGGAGTAATTCACCCCTCCACTTT. Its translation: CASSLQLTGSNSPLHF. The full variable domain, completed using reference TRBV5-1 and TRBJ1-6, is KAGVTQTPRYLIKTRGQQVTLSCSPISGHRSVSWYQQTPGQGLQFLFEYFSETQRNKGNFPGRFSGRQFSNSRSEMNVSTLELGDSALYLCASSLQLTGSNSPLHFGNGTRLTVT.

The chain combines TRBV2 with TRBJ2-7, with D possibly matching TRBD1 (5 bases). The CDR3 is 11 amino acids. The germline V gene encodes CDR1 SNHLY and CDR2 FYNNEI. Trimming pared 3 bases from V and 5 bases from J, leaving 5 bases between. CDR3 coding DNA: TGTGCCAGCAGTGACAGGGACGAGCAGTACTTC. Protein product: CASSDRDEQYF.

The CDR3 DNA reads as TGTGCCAGCAGCGTAGCGGGGGGGCGCACAGATACGCAGTATTTT. This codes for CASSVAGGRTDTQYF. The chain is built from TRBV9 and TRBJ2-3, with 8 nucleotides matching TRBD2. CDR3 size: 15 residues. J lost 1 base, V lost 0 bases, and 1 base had no gene match. Germline V lookup: CDR1 SGDLS, CDR2 YYNGEE.

V usage is TRBV2 and J usage is TRBJ2-1; 10 nucleotides match TRBD1. In germline, CDR1 is SNHLY, CDR2 FYNNEI. Trimming cost V 7 bases and J 2 bases; bases outside gene matches: 8. The CDR3 contains 16 residues. CDR3 nucleotides: TGTGCCAGCAACCCCCCCGGGACAGGGGCCTACAATGAGCAGTTCTTC. Amino acid sequence: CASNPPGTGAYNEQFF.

V is TRBV10-2 and J is TRBJ2-4; TRBD1 is a possible D gene (6 bases). V was shortened by 0 bases and J by 12 bases, with 15 bases between the two germline ends. Germline CDR1 reads WSHSY; CDR2 reads SAAADI. The CDR3 is made up of 14 amino acids. CDR3 DNA: TGCGCCAGCAGTGAGTCCGGCCCAGGGGTTCGTCAGTACTTC. Its translation: CASSESGPGVRQYF.

This clone turned up a few times. CDR3 loop: CASRIRDYSNQPQHF. The CDR3 nucleotides are TGTGCCAGTAGGATTAGGGACTATAGCAATCAGCCCCAGCATTTT. J is TRBJ1-5 and V is TRBV19, with D possibly being TRBD1 (5 bases). This CDR3 is 15 amino acids long. CDR1 is LNHDA and CDR2 is SQIVND in the germline V gene (reference sequence). V was trimmed by 6 bases and J by 0 bases, leaving 12 bases between them.

In the case of this clone: A read error may produce the germline difference seen at one junction end. The chain has TRBV30 and TRBJ2-3; TRBD2 aligns across 9 bases. This CDR3 spans 12 amino acids. CDR1 GTSNPN and CDR2 SVGIG come from the germline V gene (reference sequence). The CDR3 is CAWRGQAGGFNF. The CDR3 coding sequence is TGTGCCTGGAGGGGGCAAGCGGGAGGATTCAATTTT.

The rearrangement uses TRBV4-3 and TRBJ2-1, with TRBD2 matching over 10 bases. This CDR3 spans 18 amino acids. From germline, CDR1 is LGHNA and CDR2 YSLEER. The J segment lost 4 bases and the V segment lost 0 bases, leaving 9 bases of the junction unmatched. The CDR3 region is CASSQDIRTSGPYNEQFF. DNA for the CDR3: TGCGCCAGCAGCCAAGATATAAGGACTAGCGGACCTTACAATGAGCAGTTCTTC.

The chain carries TRBV5-5 and TRBJ1-5, with D uncertain. CDR1 SGHKS and CDR2 YYEKEE come from the germline V gene (reference sequence). Trimming removed 2 bases at V and 2 bases at J, with 8 bases between. This CDR3 is 14 amino acids long. Here the CDR3 DNA reads TGTGCCAGCAGCTTAGCGGCAGGCAATCAGCCCCAGCATTTT. This sequence encodes CASSLAAGNQPQHF.

V is TRBV6-5 and J is TRBJ1-1, with D unclear. Deletions cut 7 bases from V and 6 bases from J, with 15 bases between. CDR1 MNHEY and CDR2 SVGAGI come from the germline V gene. CDR3 size: 13 residues. The CDR3, as DNA: TGTGCCAGCATTAGTCTGTCCATCCCTGAAGCTTTCTTT. This codes for CASISLSIPEAFF.

The V gene is TRBV6-4, the J gene TRBJ1-6; D uncertain. CDR3 length: 14 residues. CDR1 and CDR2 (germline): MRHNA, SNTAGT. V was cut by 6 bases and J by 0 bases, with 6 bases left in between. CDR3 nucleotide sequence: TGTGCCAGCAGCGAGAGCTCCTATAATTCACCCCTCCACTTT. It specifies CASSESSYNSPLHF.

The chain uses TRBV30 and TRBJ2-7; 8 bases agree with TRBD2. Germline V gene lookup returns CDR1 GTSNPN and CDR2 SVGIG (reference sequence). This CDR3 contains 14 residues. The J segment lost 1 base and the V segment lost 6 bases, leaving 8 bases of the junction unmatched. This CDR3 reads CACRGGTGSYEQYF. For the CDR3, the DNA is TGTGCCTGCCGGGGGGGGACGGGGTCCTACGAGCAGTACTTC. The whole variable domain, remainder taken from reference TRBV30 and TRBJ2-7, is SQTIHQWPATLVQPVGSPLSLECTVEGTSNPNLYWYRQAAGRGLQLLFYSVGIGQISSEVPQNLSASRPQDRQFILSSKKLLLSDSGFYLCACRGGTGSYEQYFGPGTRLTVT.

V is TRBV7-9 and J is TRBJ2-7; 8 bases are shared with TRBD1. Germline trimming cut 1 base from V and 0 bases from J; bases unmatched to any gene: 2. This CDR3 is built from 15 residues. In germline, CDR1 is SEHNR, CDR2 FQNEAQ (reference sequence). The CDR3: CASSLGDRSSYEQYF. The CDR3 nucleotides read TGTGCCAGCAGCTTAGGGGACAGGAGCTCCTACGAGCAGTACTTC.

This clone was picked up one time. V gene TRBV7-9 combines with J gene TRBJ1-6; 10 nucleotides align to TRBD1. The length of the CDR3 is 14 residues. Germline V CDR1 and CDR2: SEHNR, FQNEAQ (reference sequence). The trim removed 7 bases at V and 9 bases at J, leaving 6 bases unmatched. This chain's CDR3 is CASTSGTGVSPLHF. The DNA of the CDR3 is TGTGCCAGCACCTCCGGGACAGGGGTTTCACCCCTCCACTTT.

This clone was seen a few times. V and J are TRBV28 and TRBJ2-7, with TRBD1 identical over 8 bases. Trimming cost V 10 bases and J 0 bases; bases outside gene matches: 20. The CDR3 runs 18 residues. Germline loops: CDR1 MDHEN, CDR2 SYDVKM. The CDR3, as DNA: TGTGCCACCCAAGAAGGTGGACAGGGCCTATCGAGCTCCTACGAGCAGTACTTC. It encodes CATQEGGQGLSSSYEQYF. The complete variable domain, with remaining parts taken from reference TRBV28 and TRBJ2-7, reads DVKVTQSSRYLVKRTGEKVFLECVQDMDHENMFWYRQDPGLGLRLIYFSYDVKMKEKGDIPEGYSVSREKKERFSLILESASTNQTSMYLCATQEGGQGLSSSYEQYFGPGTRLTVT.

The rearrangement links TRBV29-1 to TRBJ2-2, with D perhaps TRBD1 (5 bases). The length of the CDR3 is 15 residues. Per germline, CDR1 SQVTM and CDR2 ANQGSEA. The V gene lost 0 bases and the J gene lost 6 bases, with 14 bases spanning the gap. The CDR3 reads CSVEDRQRRAGELFF. CDR3 bases: TGCAGCGTTGAAGACCGACAGCGAAGGGCCGGGGAGCTGTTTTTT.